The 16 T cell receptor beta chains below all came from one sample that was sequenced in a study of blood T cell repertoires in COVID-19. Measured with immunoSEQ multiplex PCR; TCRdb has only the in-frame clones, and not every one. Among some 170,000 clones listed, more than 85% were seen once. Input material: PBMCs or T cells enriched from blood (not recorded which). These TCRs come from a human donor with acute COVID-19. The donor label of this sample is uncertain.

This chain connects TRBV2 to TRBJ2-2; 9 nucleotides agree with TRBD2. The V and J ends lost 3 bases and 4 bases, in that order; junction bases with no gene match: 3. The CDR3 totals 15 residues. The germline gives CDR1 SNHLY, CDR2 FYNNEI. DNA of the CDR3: TGTGCCAGCAGTGAGCGGGGGGGCCTCACCGGGGAGCTGTTTTTT. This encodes CASSERGGLTGELFF.

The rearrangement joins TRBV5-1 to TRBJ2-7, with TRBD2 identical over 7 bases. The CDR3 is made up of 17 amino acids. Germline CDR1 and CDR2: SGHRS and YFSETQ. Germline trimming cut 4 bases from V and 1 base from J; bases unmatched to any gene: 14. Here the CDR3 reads CASSPREWGGASYEQYF. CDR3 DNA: TGCGCCAGCAGCCCCCGAGAGTGGGGGGGAGCATCCTACGAGCAGTACTTC. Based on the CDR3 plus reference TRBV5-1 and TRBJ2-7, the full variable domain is KAGVTQTPRYLIKTRGQQVTLSCSPISGHRSVSWYQQTPGQGLQFLFEYFSETQRNKGNFPGRFSGRQFSNSRSEMNVSTLELGDSALYLCASSPREWGGASYEQYFGPGTRLTVT.

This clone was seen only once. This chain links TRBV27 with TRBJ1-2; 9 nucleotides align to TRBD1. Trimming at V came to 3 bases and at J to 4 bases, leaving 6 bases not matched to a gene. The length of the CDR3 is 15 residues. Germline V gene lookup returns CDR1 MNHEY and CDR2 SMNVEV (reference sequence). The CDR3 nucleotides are TGTGCCAGCAGTTTCTCCGGGACAGGGATCTATGGCTACACCTTC. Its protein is CASSFSGTGIYGYTF.

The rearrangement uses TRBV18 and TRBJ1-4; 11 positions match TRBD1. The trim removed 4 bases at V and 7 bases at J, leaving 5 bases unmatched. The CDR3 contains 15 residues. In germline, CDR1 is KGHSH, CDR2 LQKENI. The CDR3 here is CASSRAGTGGEKLFF. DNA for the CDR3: TGTGCCAGCTCACGCGCCGGGACAGGGGGTGAAAAACTGTTTTTT.

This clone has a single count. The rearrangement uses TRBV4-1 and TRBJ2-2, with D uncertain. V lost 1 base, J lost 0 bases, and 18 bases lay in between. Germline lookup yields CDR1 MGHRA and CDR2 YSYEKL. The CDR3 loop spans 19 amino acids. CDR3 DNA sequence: TGCGCCAGCAGCCAAGTGTTCGGAACGGCGGCCACGAACACCGGGGAGCTGTTTTTT. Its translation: CASSQVFGTAATNTGELFF.

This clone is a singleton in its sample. This CDR3 reads CASGLGLYEQYF. The CDR3 DNA sequence: TGTGCTAGTGGTTTGGGGCTCTACGAGCAGTACTTC. This chain links TRBV12-5 with TRBJ2-7; D unresolved. The CDR3 is 12 residues long. V dropped 1 base and J dropped 3 bases, with 4 bases sitting between them. The V gene's germline CDR1 is LGHNT and CDR2 FRNRAP.

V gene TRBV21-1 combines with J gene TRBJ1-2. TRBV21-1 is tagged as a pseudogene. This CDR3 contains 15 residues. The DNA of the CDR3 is TGTGCCAGCAGACGGGAGGGAAGGTTCTGTTATGGCTACACCTTC. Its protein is CASRREGRFCYGYTF.

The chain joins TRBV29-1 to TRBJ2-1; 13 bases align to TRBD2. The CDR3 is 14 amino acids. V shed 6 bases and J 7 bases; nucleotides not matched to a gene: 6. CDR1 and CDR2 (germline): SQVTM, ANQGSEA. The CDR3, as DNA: TGCAGCGTGTGGACTAGCGGGAGAGGGAATGAGCAGTTCTTC. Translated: CSVWTSGRGNEQFF.

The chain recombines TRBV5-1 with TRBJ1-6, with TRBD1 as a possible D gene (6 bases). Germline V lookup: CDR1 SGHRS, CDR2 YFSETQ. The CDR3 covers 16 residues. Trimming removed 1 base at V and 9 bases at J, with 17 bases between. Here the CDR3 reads CASSLLSSGAASPLHF. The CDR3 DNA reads TGCGCCAGCAGCTTGTTGTCTTCAGGGGCGGCTTCACCCCTCCACTTT.

CDR3 in amino acids: CASSFLYEQYF. The CDR3 DNA follows: TGTGCCAGCAGCTTTCTTTACGAGCAGTACTTC. V and J are TRBV5-4 and TRBJ2-7; D is undetermined. Germline V lookup: CDR1 SGHNT, CDR2 YYREEE (reference sequence). Trimming removed 2 bases from V and 4 bases from J, with 4 bases in between. The CDR3 totals 11 residues. Supplemented by reference TRBV5-4 and TRBJ2-7, the full variable domain reads ETGVTQSPTHLIKTRGQQVTLRCSSQSGHNTVSWYQQALGQGPQFIFQYYREEENGRGNFPPRFSGLQFPNYSSELNVNALELDDSALYLCASSFLYEQYFGPGTRLTVT.

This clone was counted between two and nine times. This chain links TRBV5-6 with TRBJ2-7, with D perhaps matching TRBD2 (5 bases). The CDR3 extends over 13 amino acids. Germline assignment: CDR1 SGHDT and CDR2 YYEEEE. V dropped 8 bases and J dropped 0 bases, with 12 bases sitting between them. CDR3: CASTSRGSYEQYF. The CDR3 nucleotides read TGTGCCAGTACCAGTCGGGGCTCCTACGAGCAGTACTTC.

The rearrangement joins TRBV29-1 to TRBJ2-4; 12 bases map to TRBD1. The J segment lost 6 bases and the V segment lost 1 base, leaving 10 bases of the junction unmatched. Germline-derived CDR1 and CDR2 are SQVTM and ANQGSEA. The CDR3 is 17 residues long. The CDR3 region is CSVEGVGTGGDPNIQYF. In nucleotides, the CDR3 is TGCAGCGTTGAAGGGGTCGGGACAGGGGGCGATCCAAACATTCAGTACTTC.

CDR3 protein: CASLNRALITGELFF. Here the CDR3 DNA reads TGTGCCAGCCTTAACAGGGCTTTGATCACCGGGGAGCTGTTTTTT. The chain employs TRBV7-9 and TRBJ2-2, with a possible D match to TRBD1 (6 bases). This CDR3 contains 15 residues. The V gene lost 8 bases and the J gene lost 4 bases, with 17 bases spanning the gap. Per the germline V gene, CDR1 is SEHNR and CDR2 is FQNEAQ (reference sequence).

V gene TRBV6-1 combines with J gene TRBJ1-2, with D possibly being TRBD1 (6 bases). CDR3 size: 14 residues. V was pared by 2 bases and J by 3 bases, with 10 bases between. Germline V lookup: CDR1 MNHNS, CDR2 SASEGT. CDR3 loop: CASSEYSGDYGYTF. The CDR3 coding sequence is TGTGCCAGCAGTGAATATTCAGGGGACTATGGCTACACCTTC.

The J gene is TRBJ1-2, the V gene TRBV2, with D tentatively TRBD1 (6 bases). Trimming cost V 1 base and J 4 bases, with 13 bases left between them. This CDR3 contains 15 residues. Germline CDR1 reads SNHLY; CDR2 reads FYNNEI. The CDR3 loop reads CASSEVSTGTYGYTF. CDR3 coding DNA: TGTGCCAGCAGTGAAGTCTCGACAGGTACCTATGGCTACACCTTC.

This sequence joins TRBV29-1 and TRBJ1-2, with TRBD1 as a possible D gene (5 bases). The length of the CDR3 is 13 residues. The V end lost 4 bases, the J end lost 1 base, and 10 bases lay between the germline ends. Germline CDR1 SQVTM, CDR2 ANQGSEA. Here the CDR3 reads CSVGWGSNYGYTF. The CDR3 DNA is TGCAGCGTTGGATGGGGCAGTAACTATGGCTACACCTTC.